Each of the 24 T cell receptor beta chains below was sequenced from the same sample in a study of PD-1 blockade in classical Hodgkin lymphoma. Libraries were prepared by immunoSEQ multiplex PCR; TCRdb keeps only in-frame clonotypes and omits some of them. This sample carries fewer than 30,000 clones, 80% to 90% of them seen once, and the ten largest clones take more than 8%. Every patient had relapsed following autologous stem cell transplantation, and cohorts differed in brentuximab vedotin exposure. The sequenced sample was peripheral blood mononuclear cells (PBMCs), obtained before the second cycle of nivolumab. All receptors come from a human donor with classical Hodgkin lymphoma.

The rearrangement links TRBV9 to TRBJ1-5, with D perhaps TRBD1 (5 bases). The V gene's germline CDR1 is SGDLS and CDR2 YYNGEE. The CDR3 consists of 15 residues. V lost 4 bases and J 0 bases, leaving 11 bases between the germline ends. The chain's CDR3 is CASSRTGTSNQPQHF. Here the CDR3 DNA reads TGTGCCAGCAGCAGGACGGGGACTAGCAATCAGCCCCAGCATTTT.

This chain uses TRBV6-5 with TRBJ2-7; perhaps TRBD1 as D (5 bases). Germline loops: CDR1 MNHEY, CDR2 SVGAGI. Trimming took off 6 bases at V and 9 bases at J, with 18 bases between the two ends. The CDR3 runs to 13 residues. The CDR3 DNA sequence: TGTGCCAGCAGACCCACTTCAGGGTTCGCGCAGTACTTC. Protein product: CASRPTSGFAQYF.

This chain joins TRBV6-1 and TRBJ2-7, with TRBD1 as a possible D gene (6 bases). The CDR3 extends over 13 amino acids. V was trimmed by 6 bases and J by 4 bases, leaving 13 bases between them. The V gene's germline CDR1 is MNHNS and CDR2 SASEGT. The CDR3 DNA reads as TGTGCCAGCAGCCCGACAGGCCTTTACGAGCAGTACTTC. Amino acid sequence: CASSPTGLYEQYF.

This chain uses TRBV5-1 with TRBJ1-3; possibly TRBD1 for D (5 bases). CDR1 SGHRS and CDR2 YFSETQ come from the germline V gene. The CDR3 has 17 residues. Trimming pared 0 bases from V and 0 bases from J, leaving 13 bases between. The CDR3 here is CASSLEPTASSGNTIYF. As DNA, the CDR3 is TGCGCCAGCAGCTTGGAACCGACAGCCAGCTCTGGAAACACCATATATTTT. The full variable domain, its missing parts supplied by reference TRBV5-1 and TRBJ1-3, is KAGVTQTPRYLIKTRGQQVTLSCSPISGHRSVSWYQQTPGQGLQFLFEYFSETQRNKGNFPGRFSGRQFSNSRSEMNVSTLELGDSALYLCASSLEPTASSGNTIYFGEGSWLTVV.

The CDR3 bases are TGTGCCAGCAGCTTCGTAATGGGCGCCTACGAGCAGTACTTC. It codes for CASSFVMGAYEQYF. The chain employs TRBV11-2 and TRBJ2-7; D call uncertain. Germline CDR1 SGHAT, CDR2 FQNNGV. The V end lost 3 bases, the J end lost 2 bases, and 11 bases lay between the germline ends. The CDR3 is made up of 14 amino acids.

The CDR3 coding sequence is TGTGCCAGCAGTGCGCAGGCTAACCAGCCCCAGCATTTT. Its translation is CASSAQANQPQHF. The chain combines TRBV6-1 with TRBJ1-5; no definite D call. V lost 4 bases and J 7 bases, leaving 11 bases between the germline ends. Per the germline V gene, CDR1 is MNHNS and CDR2 is SASEGT. The CDR3 length is 13 residues.

The count of this clone is one. This sequence joins TRBV5-5 and TRBJ1-2, with D perhaps TRBD1 (5 bases). Trimming took off 1 base at V and 3 bases at J, with 13 bases between the two ends. CDR1 and CDR2 from the germline V gene are SGHKS and YYEKEE (reference sequence). The CDR3 is 15 amino acids. The CDR3 loop is CASSLSVGDYYGYTF. The CDR3 DNA reads as TGTGCCAGCAGCTTGAGTGTGGGGGATTACTATGGCTACACCTTC.

This rearrangement joins TRBV7-8 to TRBJ2-3; D possibly corresponds to TRBD1 (5 bases). This CDR3 is 15 amino acids long. Per the germline V gene, CDR1 is SGHVS and CDR2 is FQNEAQ. Trimming took off 1 base at V and 3 bases at J, with 11 bases between the two ends. The chain's CDR3 is CASSLEGAGTDTQYF. For the CDR3, the DNA is TGTGCCAGCAGCTTAGAGGGCGCAGGGACAGATACGCAGTATTTT.

In nucleotides, the CDR3 is TGTGCCAGCAGTTACGCCCCTGGGCGCCGAAGGTTCTTC. Translation: CASSYAPGRRRFF. This chain joins TRBV6-5 and TRBJ2-1; D ambiguous. This CDR3 has 13 residues. V lost 2 bases and J lost 15, with 17 bases in between. Germline CDR1 and CDR2: MNHEY and SVGAGI.

The rearrangement uses TRBV28 and TRBJ2-7; no definite D call. CDR3 size: 11 residues. Germline V gene data show CDR1 as MDHEN and CDR2 as SYDVKM. The ends were cut back, 6 bases at V and 3 bases at J, with 6 bases in the middle. The CDR3: CASRGFYEQYF. CDR3 coding DNA: TGTGCCAGCAGGGGGTTCTACGAGCAGTACTTC.

The chain couples TRBV6-1 to TRBJ2-1, with a weak D call TRBD1 (5 bases). The CDR3 length is 13 residues. Trimming pared 6 bases from V and 5 bases from J, leaving 11 bases between. Per germline, CDR1 MNHNS and CDR2 SASEGT. The CDR3 sequence: CASSLDKNNEQFF. CDR3 DNA: TGTGCCAGCAGCTTGGACAAGAACAATGAGCAGTTCTTC.

The rearrangement joins TRBV5-8 to TRBJ1-6; D perhaps matches TRBD1 (5 bases). V was trimmed by 4 bases and J by 5 bases, leaving 10 bases between them. The CDR3 is 14 amino acids. Looked up from germline, CDR1 is SGHTS and CDR2 is YDEGEE. CDR3 region: CASSPDSHNSPLHF. CDR3 coding DNA: TGTGCCAGCAGCCCTGACAGCCATAATTCACCCCTCCACTTT.

The V call is TRBV9, the J call TRBJ2-2; D is unclear. V was shortened by 1 base and J by 5 bases, with 15 bases between the two germline ends. Per the germline V gene, CDR1 is SGDLS and CDR2 is YYNGEE. CDR3 length: 16 amino acids. CDR3 in amino acids: CASSVRGDSRTGELFF. CDR3 bases: TGTGCCAGCAGCGTACGTGGTGATAGCAGAACCGGGGAGCTGTTTTTT.

The chain joins TRBV6-4 to TRBJ1-3, with TRBD1 matching over 8 bases. Unmatched junction bases numbered 13, after V lost 8 bases and J lost 1 base. Germline assignment: CDR1 MRHNA and CDR2 SNTAGT. The CDR3 has 17 residues. In nucleotides, the CDR3 is TGTGCCAGCGGCCAGGCTCCGACAGGGGATTCTGGAAACACCATATATTTT. Translated, it gives CASGQAPTGDSGNTIYF.

J is TRBJ1-1 and V is TRBV10-1; the match to TRBD1 covers 7 bases. The trim removed 11 bases at V and 0 bases at J, leaving 12 bases unmatched. The CDR3 spans 15 residues. Germline V lookup: CDR1 WNHNN, CDR2 SYGVQD (reference sequence). The CDR3 DNA sequence: TGCGCCTTCAAACTCACAGGGGTTTTGAACACTGAAGCTTTCTTT. Translation: CAFKLTGVLNTEAFF.

This clone was recorded only once. The rearrangement joins TRBV7-2 to TRBJ2-5, with a weak D call TRBD1 (5 bases). The better agreement between TRBJ2-7 and the DNA end casts doubt on the J call. This CDR3 comprises 14 residues. The germline V gene has CDR1 SGHTA and CDR2 FQGNSA. The DNA of the CDR3 is TGTGCCAGCAGCTTAAGGAGCCAGGGCCTCGAGCAGTACTTC. It codes for CASSLRSQGLEQYF.

This sequence joins TRBV7-8 and TRBJ2-5, with D uncertain. The CDR3 contains 11 residues. Germline V lookup: CDR1 SGHVS, CDR2 FQNEAQ. V lost 3 bases to trimming and J lost 4 bases, with 3 bases between them. In nucleotides, the CDR3 is TGTGCCAGCAGCTTCCGAGAGACCCAGTACTTC. Residues: CASSFRETQYF. Together with reference TRBV7-8 and TRBJ2-5, the CDR3 gives the full variable domain: GAGVSQSPRYKVAKRGQDVALRCDPISGHVSLFWYQQALGQGPEFLTYFQNEAQLDKSGLPSDRFFAERPEGSVSTLKIQRTQQEDSAVYLCASSFRETQYFGPGTRLLVL.

This clone was seen more than once but under ten times. CDR3 DNA: TGTGCCAGCAGCTTAGACGTCACGGGCCAAGAGACCCAGTACTTC. Its protein is CASSLDVTGQETQYF. The chain links TRBV7-9 to TRBJ2-5, with unresolved D. The germline CDR1 and CDR2 sequences are SEHNR and FQNEAQ (reference sequence). Trimming took 1 base from V and 1 from J, leaving 10 bases between them. The CDR3 length is 15 residues. The variable domain in full, with the rest retrieved from reference TRBV7-9 and TRBJ2-5, is DTGVSQNPRHKITKRGQNVTFRCDPISEHNRLYWYRQTLGQGPEFLTYFQNEAQLEKSRLLSDRFSAERPKGSFSTLEIQRTEQGDSAMYLCASSLDVTGQETQYFGPGTRLLVL.

J is TRBJ2-7 and V is TRBV11-2; TRBD1 agrees at 8 bases. Per the germline V gene, CDR1 is SGHAT and CDR2 is FQNNGV. CDR3 length: 17 residues. Trimming took 0 bases from V and 0 from J; bases not matched to a gene: 7. The CDR3 nucleotides are TGTGCCAGCAGCTTAGATTGGCCGGACAGGGCCTCCTACGAGCAGTACTTC. Protein sequence: CASSLDWPDRASYEQYF.

In its sample, this clone was seen a few times. The chain is built from TRBV15 and TRBJ1-4; 8 nucleotides align to TRBD1. CDR1 LNHNV and CDR2 YYDKDF come from the germline V gene (reference sequence). V was clipped by 7 bases and J by 8 bases; unmatched bases: 18. The CDR3 covers 17 residues. The CDR3 bases are TGTGCCACCAAAGCCGAGAAACCCGGACAGGGCAGAGAAAAACTGTTTTTT. This encodes CATKAEKPGQGREKLFF.

The chain couples TRBV10-3 to TRBJ2-7; 9 positions agree with TRBD1. Germline values: CDR1 ENHRY, CDR2 SYGVKD. V was clipped by 10 bases and J by 9 bases; unmatched bases: 16. The CDR3 sequence is 14 residues long. The CDR3 loop reads CASRLGQGQLVQYF. CDR3 DNA sequence: TGTGCCAGCCGCCTAGGACAGGGGCAGTTAGTGCAGTACTTC.

This chain uses TRBV27 with TRBJ2-7; 14 bases match TRBD2. CDR1 MNHEY and CDR2 SMNVEV come from the germline V gene (reference sequence). Germline trimming cut 3 bases from V and 0 bases from J; bases unmatched to any gene: 7. The CDR3 sequence is 18 residues long. CDR3: CASSFRGTSGGNSYEQYF. The CDR3, as DNA: TGTGCCAGCAGTTTCCGGGGGACTAGCGGGGGTAACTCCTACGAGCAGTACTTC.

The CDR3 region is CASSAGQGGEQYF. The CDR3 DNA sequence: TGTGCCAGCAGCGCAGGACAGGGGGGCGAGCAGTACTTC. This chain joins TRBV2 and TRBJ2-7, with 10 bases fitting TRBD1. This CDR3 has 13 amino acids. Per the germline V gene, CDR1 is SNHLY and CDR2 is FYNNEI. Losses at the gene ends were 6 bases for V and 6 bases for J; bases not matched to a gene: 5.

The genes are TRBV7-2 and TRBJ2-7; 9 nucleotides line up with TRBD1. V gave up 1 base and J gave up 2 bases; unmatched junction bases: 0. Looked up from germline, CDR1 is SGHTA and CDR2 is FQGNSA. The CDR3 has 14 residues. The CDR3 spells CASSLGTGAYEQYF. CDR3 DNA: TGTGCCAGCAGCTTAGGGACAGGGGCCTACGAGCAGTACTTC.